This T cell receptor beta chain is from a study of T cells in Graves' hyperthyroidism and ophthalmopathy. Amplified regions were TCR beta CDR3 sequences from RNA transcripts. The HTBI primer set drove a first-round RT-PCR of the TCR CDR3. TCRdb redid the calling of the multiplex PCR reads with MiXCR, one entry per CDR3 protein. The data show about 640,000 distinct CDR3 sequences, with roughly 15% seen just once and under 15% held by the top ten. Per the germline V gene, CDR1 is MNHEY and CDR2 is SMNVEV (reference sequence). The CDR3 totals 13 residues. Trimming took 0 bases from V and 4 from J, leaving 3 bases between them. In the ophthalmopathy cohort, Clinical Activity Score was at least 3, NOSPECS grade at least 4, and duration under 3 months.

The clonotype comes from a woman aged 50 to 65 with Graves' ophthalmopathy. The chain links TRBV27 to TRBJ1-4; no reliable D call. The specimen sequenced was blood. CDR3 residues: CASSLSVNEKLFF. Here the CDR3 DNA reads TGTGCCAGCAGTTTATCCGTTAATGAAAAACTGTTTTTT. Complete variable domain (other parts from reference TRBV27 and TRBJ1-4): EAQVTQNPRYLITVTGKKLTVTCSQNMNHEYMSWYRQDPGLGLRQIYYSMNVEVTDKGDVPEGYKVSRKEKRNFPLILESPSPNQTSLYFCASSLSVNEKLFFGSGTQLSVL.